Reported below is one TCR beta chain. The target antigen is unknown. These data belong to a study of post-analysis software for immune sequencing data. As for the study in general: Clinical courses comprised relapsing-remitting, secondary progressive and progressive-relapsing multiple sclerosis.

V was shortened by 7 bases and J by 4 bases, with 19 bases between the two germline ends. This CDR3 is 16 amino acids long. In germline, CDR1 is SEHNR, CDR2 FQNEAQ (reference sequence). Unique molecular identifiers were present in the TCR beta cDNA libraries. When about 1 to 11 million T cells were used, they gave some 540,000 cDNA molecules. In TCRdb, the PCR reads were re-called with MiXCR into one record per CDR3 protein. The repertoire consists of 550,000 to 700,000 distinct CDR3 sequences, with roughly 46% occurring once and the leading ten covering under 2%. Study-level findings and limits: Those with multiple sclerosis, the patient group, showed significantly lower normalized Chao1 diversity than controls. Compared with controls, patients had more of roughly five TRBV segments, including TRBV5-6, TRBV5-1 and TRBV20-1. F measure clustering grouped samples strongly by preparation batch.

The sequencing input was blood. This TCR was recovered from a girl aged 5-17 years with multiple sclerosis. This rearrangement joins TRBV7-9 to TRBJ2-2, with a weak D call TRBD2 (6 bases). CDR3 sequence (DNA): TGTGCCAGCACCCGATCTGGGCTAGCGAGCACCGGGGAGCTGTTTTTT. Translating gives CASTRSGLASTGELFF.